What follows is one T cell receptor (beta chain) and its context. Its specificity is unknown. There are 15 residues in the CDR3. Germline trimming cut 7 bases from V and 8 bases from J; bases unmatched to any gene: 13. CDR1 MNHEY and CDR2 SVGAGI come from the germline V gene. The PCR had 60 Vbeta and 13 Jbeta primers. The data were produced by immunoSEQ multiplex PCR, yet TCRdb's version contains in-frame clones alone and is incomplete. The table for this sample gives around 200,000 clones. This entry belongs to a study of cytomegalovirus exposure and HLA in healthy donors. The study, taken as a whole, reports: Equally common other TCR beta chains were less clonally expanded than HLA-associated ones, a later analysis found.

The specimen was PBMCs. The chain has TRBV6-5 and TRBJ2-1; 8 bases are a match to TRBD2. The source is a woman in her twenties or thirties in good health and CMV-seropositive. Here the CDR3 reads CASTPALAGGDEQFF. CDR3 coding DNA: TGTGCCAGCACTCCCGCCCTAGCGGGTGGGGATGAGCAGTTCTTC.